This entry features one T cell receptor (beta chain) sequence. The study counted Cohort 3 donors as recovered given two negative PCRs, clearance, or symptom resolution. This sample was included in a study of blood T cell repertoires in COVID-19. Study summary: The samples span acute and convalescent COVID-19 from the United States, Italy and Spain. T cells, B-cell-depleted T cells, or PBMCs supplied cDNA or gDNA.

Authors' data handling: Reference gene primers were amplified, and this amplification served to estimate nucleated cell counts. TCRdb keeps only in-frame clones here, not all; method: immunoSEQ multiplex PCR. The DNA gave D and trimming, while V, J and clone size come from that table. The sample shows approximately 300,000 clones, under 95% of them seen only once. Trimming removed 5 bases from V and 3 bases from J, with 8 bases in between. The CDR3 spans 12 residues. Germline V gives CDR1 LNHDA, CDR2 SQIVND (reference sequence). The rearrangement links TRBV19 to TRBJ2-7, with a weak D call TRBD1 (6 bases). The clonotype originates from a woman under 40 who had recovered from COVID-19. The source material was PBMCs or T cells enriched from blood (not recorded which). CDR3 amino acids: CASSETGYEQYF. CDR3 bases: TGTGCCAGTAGTGAGACAGGCTACGAGCAGTACTTC.